This is a list of T cell receptor beta chains from one sample in a study of blood T cell repertoires in COVID-19. TCRdb's table, derived via immunoSEQ multiplex PCR, lists solely in-frame clones and lacks some. The sample includes under 300,000 clones, roughly 88% of them seen just once. Source material: PBMCs or T cells enriched from blood (not recorded which). These receptors were obtained from a woman under 40 who had recovered from COVID-19. CDR3s include the opening cysteine and the closing phenylalanine or tryptophan. Fields, in order: V gene, clone size, J gene, D gene, CDR3 protein, CDR3 DNA. D genes are given only for firm matches. Not every row has a clone size; where given, it reads once, few, many or a size class.

TRBV28	once	TRBJ2-4	TRBD2	CASSLTRLAGGYIQYF	TGTGCCAGCAGTTTAACCCGACTAGCGGGAGGCTACATTCAGTACTTC
TRBV24-1	.	TRBJ2-1	.	CATSDPYRRGHNEQFF	TGTGCCACCAGTGACCCTTACCGGAGGGGACACAATGAGCAGTTCTTC
TRBV2	.	TRBJ1-4	TRBD1	CASRLDRNEKLFF	TGTGCCAGCAGGTTGGACAGGAATGAAAAACTGTTTTTT
TRBV5-4	.	TRBJ2-3	TRBD1	CASSLAGTGRDTQYF	TGTGCCAGCAGCCTCGCGGGGACAGGGAGAGATACGCAGTATTTT
TRBV28	.	TRBJ1-3	TRBD1	CASRTGEAIYF	TGTGCCAGCAGAACAGGGGAGGCCATATATTTT
TRBV18	.	TRBJ1-2	.	CASSPSGGNYGYTF	TGTGCCAGCTCACCATCCGGGGGAAACTATGGCTACACCTTC
TRBV6-5	once	TRBJ1-1	TRBD1	CASSYPGTGNTEAFF	TGTGCCAGCAGTTATCCCGGGACAGGGAACACTGAAGCTTTCTTT
TRBV4-2	.	TRBJ2-6	.	CASSQDVRLGRVEAGANVLTF	TGTGCCAGCAGCCAAGATGTACGCTTGGGCAGGGTAGAGGCTGGGGCCAACGTCCTGACTTTC
TRBV5-5	.	TRBJ1-1	.	CASSSPRQMNTEAFF	TGTGCCAGCAGCTCCCCTCGACAGATGAACACTGAAGCTTTCTTT
TRBV7-9	.	TRBJ2-7	.	CASSLARSYEQYF	TGTGCCAGCAGCTTAGCTCGCTCCTACGAGCAGTACTTC
TRBV7-9	.	TRBJ2-5	TRBD1	CASSEPGQGFTETQYF	TGTGCCAGCAGCGAACCGGGACAGGGGTTTACGGAGACCCAGTACTTC
TRBV28	.	TRBJ1-4	.	CASTGSPTNEKLFF	TGTGCCAGTACAGGTTCCCCAACTAATGAAAAACTGTTTTTT
TRBV5-4	.	TRBJ1-2	TRBD1	CASSPTGAFSYGYTF	TGTGCCAGCAGCCCGACAGGGGCCTTTTCCTATGGCTACACCTTC
TRBV7-9	few	TRBJ1-6	.	CASSPPSQVPLHF	TGTGCCAGCAGCCCCCCCTCCCAGGTCCCCCTCCACTTT
TRBV6-1	.	TRBJ1-2	.	CASSENYRGGWGRGGYTF	TGTGCCAGCAGTGAAAATTACCGCGGTGGTTGGGGAAGAGGGGGCTACACCTTC
TRBV10-3	.	TRBJ2-7	TRBD1	CAISELGQGGHEQYF	TGTGCCATCAGTGAGTTGGGACAGGGGGGACACGAGCAGTACTTC
TRBV27	.	TRBJ1-1	.	CASSFFGGAEAFF	TGTGCCAGCAGTTTCTTCGGGGGGGCTGAAGCTTTCTTT
TRBV6-2/TRBV6-3	.	TRBJ1-1	.	CASSGAAGPQPGRTEAFF	TGTGCCAGCAGTGGGGCCGCCGGGCCGCAACCCGGCCGCACTGAAGCTTTCTTT
TRBV5-1	.	TRBJ2-1	TRBD2	CASSLAGTSGRVEQFF	TGCGCCAGCAGCTTGGCCGGTACTAGCGGGAGAGTTGAGCAGTTCTTC
TRBV15	.	TRBJ1-1	.	CATSRGRDIPSEAFF	TGTGCCACCAGCAGAGGTCGGGACATACCGTCTGAAGCTTTCTTT
TRBV7-9	.	TRBJ2-7	TRBD2	CASSPSGGSSYEQYF	TGTGCCAGCAGTCCGTCAGGCGGGAGCTCCTACGAGCAGTACTTC
TRBV5-4	few	TRBJ1-2	TRBD1	CASSLRLLRRTGLGDGYTF	TGTGCCAGCAGCTTGCGCCTCCTCCGACGGACAGGCCTCGGGGATGGCTACACCTTC
TRBV4-3	.	TRBJ2-7	TRBD2	CASSQERGGLYEQYF	TGCGCCAGCAGCCAAGAACGCGGGGGGCTCTACGAGCAGTACTTC
TRBV10-2	.	TRBJ2-7	.	CASSQTSEQYF	TGCGCCAGCAGCCAGACTAGCGAGCAGTACTTC
TRBV11-3	.	TRBJ2-5	TRBD1	CASSLGGLLETQYF	TGTGCCAGCAGCCTAGGGGGCCTATTAGAGACCCAGTACTTC
TRBV7-6	.	TRBJ2-1	TRBD2	CASSLTSGGLGGEQFF	TGTGCCAGCAGTTTGACTAGCGGGGGATTGGGCGGTGAGCAGTTCTTC
TRBV7-2	.	TRBJ1-2	.	CASSLREASYGYTF	TGTGCCAGCAGCTTACGGGAGGCTAGCTATGGCTACACCTTC
TRBV27	.	TRBJ2-7	.	CASSLRGSYEQYF	TGTGCCAGCAGTCTGCGGGGCTCCTACGAGCAGTACTTC
TRBV7-9	.	TRBJ1-2	TRBD1	CASSLGPGTAYGYTF	TGTGCCAGCAGCTTAGGCCCTGGGACAGCCTATGGCTACACCTTC
TRBV7-3	few	TRBJ1-2	.	CASSPQQNDGYTF	TGTGCCAGCAGCCCTCAACAAAACGATGGCTACACCTTC
TRBV9	.	TRBJ2-1	TRBD1	CASRAGGTNEQFF	TGTGCCAGCAGGGCAGGGGGCACGAATGAGCAGTTCTTC
TRBV27	.	TRBJ1-1	.	CASSLSAGVNTEAFF	TGTGCCAGCAGTTTATCGGCAGGGGTGAACACTGAAGCTTTCTTT
TRBV28	.	TRBJ1-2	TRBD1	CASSLRGGDSEGYGYTF	TGTGCCAGCAGTTTAAGAGGGGGCGATTCTGAGGGATATGGCTACACCTTC
TRBV19	.	TRBJ1-5	.	CASSTGIKPQHF	TGTGCCAGTAGTACAGGGATTAAGCCCCAGCATTTT
TRBV13	.	TRBJ1-2	.	CASSAGGLAMYGYTF	TGTGCCAGCAGCGCGGGAGGGCTCGCAATGTATGGCTACACCTTC
TRBV5-4	.	TRBJ2-1	.	CASSFSGSYNEQFF	TGTGCCAGCAGCTTTTCAGGTTCCTACAATGAGCAGTTCTTC
TRBV9	once	TRBJ1-2	TRBD1	CASSVLGTGNYGYTF	TGTGCCAGCAGCGTACTCGGGACAGGGAACTATGGCTACACCTTC
TRBV5-1	.	TRBJ1-6	TRBD1	CASSLEGGDNSPLHF	TGCGCCAGCAGCTTGGAAGGGGGCGATAATTCACCCCTCCACTTT
TRBV14	few	TRBJ1-1	TRBD1	CASSREDRGVRYTEAFF	TGTGCCAGCAGCCGGGAGGACAGGGGGGTAAGATACACTGAAGCTTTCTTT
TRBV9	.	TRBJ1-1	.	CASSVGWGGSRMNTEAFF	TGTGCCAGCAGCGTAGGGTGGGGCGGGAGTCGAATGAACACTGAAGCTTTCTTT
TRBV18	.	TRBJ1-5	.	CASSPVTGFNQPQHF	TGTGCCAGCTCACCAGTGACAGGCTTCAATCAGCCCCAGCATTTT
TRBV12-5	.	TRBJ2-3	TRBD1	CASAATGGFTDTQYF	TGTGCTAGTGCCGCAACAGGGGGTTTCACAGATACGCAGTATTTT
TRBV11-2	.	TRBJ2-2	TRBD2	CASSQGLVGVGELFF	TGTGCCAGCAGCCAAGGACTAGTAGGGGTCGGGGAGCTGTTTTTT
TRBV5-1	.	TRBJ2-7	.	CASSPAGLNYEQYF	TGCGCCAGCAGCCCTGCCGGTTTGAACTACGAGCAGTACTTC
TRBV7-9	.	TRBJ1-2	.	CASSDYGWGDYGYTF	TGTGCCAGCAGCGACTATGGGTGGGGGGACTATGGCTACACCTTC
TRBV11-3	.	TRBJ1-6	.	CASSLGQNSPLHF	TGTGCCAGCAGTCTGGGACAAAATTCACCCCTCCACTTT
TRBV9	.	TRBJ1-3	TRBD1	CASSVMATGGSLPSSGNTIYF	TGTGCCAGCAGCGTAATGGCGACAGGGGGCTCGCTCCCCAGCTCTGGAAACACCATATATTTT
TRBV7-7	.	TRBJ2-2	TRBD2	CASSSAGAHRELFF	TGTGCCAGCAGCTCAGCGGGAGCCCACCGGGAGCTGTTTTTT
TRBV2	once	TRBJ1-4	.	CASSEAIRVLGEKLFF	TGTGCCAGCAGTGAAGCCATCAGGGTCTTGGGTGAAAAACTGTTTTTT
TRBV4-1	.	TRBJ1-1	.	CASSHAASTEAFF	TGCGCCAGCAGCCATGCAGCGTCCACTGAAGCTTTCTTT
TRBV28	.	TRBJ1-3	TRBD1	CASSRDREGAGNTIYF	TGTGCCAGCAGTCGGGACAGGGAAGGGGCCGGAAACACCATATATTTT
TRBV28	.	TRBJ2-5	TRBD2	CASSPGTTSRETQYF	TGTGCCAGCAGCCCCGGGACTACCAGCCGGGAGACCCAGTACTTC